The 13 T cell receptor beta chains below come from one sample, sequenced in a study of high-grade serous ovarian cancer treatment subgroups. The protocol was immunoSEQ multiplex PCR, while the TCRdb copy is restricted to in-frame clones and leaves out a portion. Of some 4,000 clones listed, about 67% were seen once; the top ten hold more than 10%. Tumor samples were obtained before definitive surgery or chemotherapy. The sequenced sample consisted of tumor tissue. The origin of the receptors is a human donor with high-grade serous ovarian cancer.

This clone was detected only once. The chain is built from TRBV7-9 and TRBJ2-1; D is uncertain. The CDR3 has 12 amino acids. Looked up from germline, CDR1 is SEHNR and CDR2 is FQNEAQ (reference sequence). V lost 3 bases and J 10 bases, leaving 10 bases between the germline ends. CDR3 amino acids: CASSLFLTEQFF. As DNA, the CDR3 is TGTGCCAGCAGCTTGTTCTTAACCGAGCAGTTCTTC.

The CDR3 region has the DNA TGTGCCAGCAGCCAAGAGGGGACAGGGAGGGACACCATATATTTT. Translation gives CASSQEGTGRDTIYF. The V and J genes are TRBV4-2 and TRBJ1-3; 9 positions agree with TRBD1. The V gene's germline CDR1 is LGHNA and CDR2 YNFKEQ. V trimming: 0 bases; J trimming: 8 bases; junction bases outside the gene matches: 5. The CDR3 spans 15 residues.

This clone has a handful of counts. The chain combines TRBV19 with TRBJ1-2; no reliable D call. Germline V CDR1 and CDR2: LNHDA, SQIVND (reference sequence). V was pared by 2 bases and J by 7 bases, with 14 bases between. The CDR3 length is 14 residues. CDR3 coding DNA: TGTGCCAGTAGTATAACCCTGGCAGGCGGTGGCTACACCTTC. Translating it yields CASSITLAGGGYTF.

As for this clone: The sample has other DNA sequences that encode this CDR3 too. The rearrangement uses TRBV7-2 and TRBJ2-3, with D perhaps matching TRBD2 (6 bases). This CDR3 is built from 17 residues. Trimming left V 1 base short and J 6 bases short, with 20 bases between. Germline CDR1 reads SGHTA; CDR2 reads FQGNSA. CDR3 sequence (DNA): TGTGCCAGCAGCTTAGAGAGGGCTGGTAGCGGACTCGATACGCAGTATTTT. This sequence encodes CASSLERAGSGLDTQYF.

The rearrangement links TRBV11-2 to TRBJ1-2; TRBD1 agrees at 7 bases. This CDR3 region has 14 residues. The germline V gene encodes CDR1 SGHAT and CDR2 FQNNGV. The trim removed 0 bases at V and 3 bases at J, leaving 1 base unmatched. The CDR3 is CASSLDGTDYGYTF. DNA of the CDR3: TGTGCCAGCAGCTTAGACGGGACAGACTATGGCTACACCTTC.

The chain uses TRBV4-1 and TRBJ2-6; 8 bases are shared with TRBD1. V trimming: 0 bases; J trimming: 0 bases; junction bases outside the gene matches: 7. Germline V lookup: CDR1 MGHRA, CDR2 YSYEKL. The CDR3 totals 19 residues. This chain's CDR3 is CASSQDIIQGASGANVLTF. The CDR3 coding sequence is TGCGCCAGCAGCCAAGATATAATCCAGGGGGCCTCTGGGGCCAACGTCCTGACTTTC.

Details on this clone: Other DNA sequences of this sample code for an identical CDR3. This chain joins TRBV5-1 and TRBJ1-2; a possible D gene is TRBD1 (5 bases). Trimming left V 2 bases short and J 6 bases short, with 14 bases between. Germline V gene lookup returns CDR1 SGHRS and CDR2 YFSETQ. CDR3 length equals 14 residues. As DNA, the CDR3 is TGCGCCAGCAGCTTAAACCCCGGGACGGATGGCTACACCTTC. Translated, it gives CASSLNPGTDGYTF.

The gene calls are TRBV30 and TRBJ2-7; D is possibly TRBD2 (6 bases). Germline CDR1 reads GTSNPN; CDR2 reads SVGIG (reference sequence). Trimming left V 5 bases short and J 6 bases short, with 11 bases between. The CDR3 has 11 amino acids. CDR3 in amino acids: CAWGGLREQYF. In DNA form, the CDR3 reads TGTGCCTGGGGGGGACTCCGCGAGCAGTACTTC.

The chain joins TRBV9 to TRBJ2-3, with 9 bases fitting TRBD2. V shed 0 bases and J 2 bases; nucleotides not matched to a gene: 4. The CDR3 consists of 16 residues. CDR1 and CDR2 from the germline V gene are SGDLS and YYNGEE. As DNA, the CDR3 is TGTGCCAGCAGCGTAGTTAGCGGGGGAGACACAGATACGCAGTATTTT. Amino acids: CASSVVSGGDTDTQYF.

The V call is TRBV2, the J call TRBJ1-2; TRBD1 aligns across 7 bases. Germline CDR1 and CDR2: SNHLY and FYNNEI. V lost 8 bases to trimming and J lost 2 bases; unmatched junction nucleotides: 5. CDR3 size: 13 residues. The CDR3 loop is CASHRDSNYGYTF. The CDR3 DNA follows: TGTGCCAGCCACCGGGACAGCAACTATGGCTACACCTTC.

This clone was seen a few times. This chain connects TRBV7-2 to TRBJ1-2, with TRBD1 as a possible D gene (6 bases). Per the germline V gene, CDR1 is SGHTA and CDR2 is FQGNSA. The CDR3 has 14 residues. V was pared by 4 bases and J by 4 bases, with 13 bases between. The CDR3 sequence: CASSSPGASYGYTF. CDR3 DNA: TGTGCCAGCAGCTCGCCAGGGGCCTCCTATGGCTACACCTTC.

The rearrangement links TRBV6-5 to TRBJ1-2; weak D call: TRBD1 (5 bases). V lost 6 bases to trimming and J lost 5 bases, with 13 bases between them. Germline-derived CDR1 and CDR2 are MNHEY and SVGAGI. This CDR3 spans 13 amino acids. CDR3 sequence (DNA): TGTGCCAGCAGATCGGACGGGACTTATGGCTACACCTTC. Its protein product is CASRSDGTYGYTF.

The genes are TRBV7-3 and TRBJ2-1, with D maybe TRBD1 (6 bases). Trimming left V 3 bases short and J 8 bases short, with 17 bases between. The CDR3 extends over 15 amino acids. CDR1 is SGHTA, CDR2 FQGTGA, per germline. CDR3 coding DNA: TGTGCCAGCAGCTTCCGGGACACATCTCGCCATGAGCAGTTCTTC. It codes for CASSFRDTSRHEQFF.